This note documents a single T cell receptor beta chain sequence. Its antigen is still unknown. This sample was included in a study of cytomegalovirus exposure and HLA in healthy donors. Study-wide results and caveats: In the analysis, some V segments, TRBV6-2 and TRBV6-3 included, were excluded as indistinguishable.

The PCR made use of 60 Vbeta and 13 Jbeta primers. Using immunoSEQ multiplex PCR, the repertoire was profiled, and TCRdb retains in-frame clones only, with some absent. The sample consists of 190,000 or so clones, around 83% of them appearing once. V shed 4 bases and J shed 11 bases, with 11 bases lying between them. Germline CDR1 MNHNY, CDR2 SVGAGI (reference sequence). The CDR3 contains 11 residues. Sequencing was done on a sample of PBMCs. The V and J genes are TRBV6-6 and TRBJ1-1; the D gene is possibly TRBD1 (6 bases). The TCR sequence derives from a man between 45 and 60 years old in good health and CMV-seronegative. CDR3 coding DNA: TGTGCCAGCAGTTTTGACAGGTTGGCTTTCTTT. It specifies CASSFDRLAFF.